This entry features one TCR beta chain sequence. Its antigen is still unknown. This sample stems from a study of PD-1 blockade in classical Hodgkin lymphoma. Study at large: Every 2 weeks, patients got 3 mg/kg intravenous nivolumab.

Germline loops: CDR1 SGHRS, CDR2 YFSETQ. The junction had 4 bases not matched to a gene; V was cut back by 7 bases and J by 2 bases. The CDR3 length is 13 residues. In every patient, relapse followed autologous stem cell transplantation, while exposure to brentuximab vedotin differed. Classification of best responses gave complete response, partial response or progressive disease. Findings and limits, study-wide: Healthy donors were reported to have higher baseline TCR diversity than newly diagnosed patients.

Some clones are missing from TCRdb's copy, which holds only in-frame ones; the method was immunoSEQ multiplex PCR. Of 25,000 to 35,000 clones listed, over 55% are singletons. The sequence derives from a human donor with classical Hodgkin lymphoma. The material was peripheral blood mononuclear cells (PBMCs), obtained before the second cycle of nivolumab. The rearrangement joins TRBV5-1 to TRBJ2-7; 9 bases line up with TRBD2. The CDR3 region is CASSAGGAYEQYF. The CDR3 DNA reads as TGCGCCAGCTCAGCGGGGGGTGCCTACGAGCAGTACTTC.